The clone carrying this T cell receptor beta chain was seen more than once but under ten times. The authors ran a second PCR of roughly 6 to 12 cycles using a sample-barcoded 5' primer and a J-beta primer mix. Template switching added a 12-random-nucleotide identifier to every cDNA molecule. MiXCR was run by TCRdb on the 5' RACE reads, yielding one entry per CDR3 protein. Of 1.5 million to 2 million distinct CDR3 sequences listed, 49% are singletons. The sample is drawn from a study of blood T cells in healthy people across ages. Collection of 9.5 to 10 milliliters of peripheral blood was performed for each donor. A minimum of 7 million PBMCs was isolated per sample. The CDR3 has 15 residues. CDR1 and CDR2 from the germline V gene are MDHEN and SYDVKM. The junction had 6 bases not matched to a gene; V was cut back by 2 bases and J by 6 bases.

The V gene is TRBV28, the J gene TRBJ2-1; 8 bases align to TRBD2. The source material was blood. This TCR derives from a woman aged 40 to 49 in good health. The CDR3, as DNA: TGTGCCAGCAGTTTAAGGGCGGGGGGCCGCAATGAGCAGTTCTTC. Translation: CASSLRAGGRNEQFF.